The clone carrying this TCR beta chain came up many times. Its antigen is as yet unknown. The junction differs from germline at one of its ends, possibly a read error. The data originate from a study of metastatic and nonmetastatic thyroid tumors. Findings of the study overall: It was reported that TCR beta diversity was significantly higher in malignant thyroid tumors than benign nodules, in blood and tumor.

In the original processing: The authors used CDR3 differences across clinicopathological groups to build a distant-metastasis classifier for papillary thyroid cancer. TCRdb re-clonotyped the PCR reads through MiXCR. The V and J calls reflect TCRdb's pipeline rather than the authors' work. The repertoire includes tens of thousands of clones, less than 25% of them detected once, and about 7.9% sits in the top ten. Germline CDR1 MNHNS, CDR2 SASEGT. The CDR3 runs 14 residues. Thyroid surgery was performed in patients who had received no treatment beforehand. This chain links TRBV6-1 with TRBJ2-1; D unclear. The clonotype was recovered from a female donor with papillary thyroid cancer or a benign thyroid nodule (not recorded which). Some clones in this sample may be carry-over from other donors' samples. Sequenced: blood. The CDR3 here is CASREGTPRDEQFF. The CDR3 nucleotides are TGTGCCAGCAGAGAAGGTACCCCTAGGGATGAGCAGTTCTTC.